Listed below are T cell receptor beta chains from one sample, sequenced in a study of shared clonotypes between healthy human individuals. Repertoires were generated with immunoSEQ multiplex PCR, while TCRdb's copy carries only in-frame clones and drops some. Of 1,500,000 or so clones detected, roughly 96% appear once; the ten largest clones hold approximately 1%. Sequenced sample: naive CD4+ T cells sorted from blood. These receptors came from a man aged 25 to 40 in good health. The CDR3 runs from the conserved cysteine through the conserved F or W. A D gene is named only where the DNA matches it firmly. Only part of the rows carry a size: once, few, many, or a class if the clone is expanded.

TGTGCCAGCAGCTTGGCTACCACCGGGGAGCTGTTTTTT	CASSLATTGELFF	NA	TRBV7-3	TRBJ2-2	NA
TGTGCCAGCAGCATAACAGGGTACGGCTACACCTTC	CASSITGYGYTF	once	TRBV7-9	TRBJ1-2	NA
TGTGCCAGTAGTAGCGGACAGGCCTATGGCTACACCTTC	CASSSGQAYGYTF	NA	TRBV19	TRBJ1-2	TRBD1
TGTGCCAGCAGCGTTTCCGGGAGTAGGTTCTACAATGAGCAGTTCTTC	CASSVSGSRFYNEQFF	NA	TRBV9	TRBJ2-1	NA
TGCGCCAGCAGCTTGGCCCAGCCCGAGCAGTACTTC	CASSLAQPEQYF	few	TRBV5-1	TRBJ2-7	NA
TGTGCCAGCAGCTCAACTGCTAGCGGTAGCACAGATACGCAGTATTTT	CASSSTASGSTDTQYF	NA	TRBV7-6	TRBJ2-3	TRBD2
TGTGCCAGCAGTGAGACAGCTTCAGCGCGTGGCTACACCTTC	CASSETASARGYTF	NA	TRBV28	TRBJ1-2	NA
TGTGCCAGCAGTGAATGGGGTCCAAAGATCACTAATGAAAAACTGTTTTTT	CASSEWGPKITNEKLFF	NA	TRBV6-1	TRBJ1-4	NA
TGTGCCAGCTCACCACCGGCCAACGGGGGCACAGATACGCAGTATTTT	CASSPPANGGTDTQYF	NA	TRBV18	TRBJ2-3	NA
TGTGCCAGCAGGCGATTGCGAGGCACTGAAGCTTTCTTT	CASRRLRGTEAFF	NA	TRBV11-2	TRBJ1-1	NA
TGTGCCAGCAGCTTAGAGGGGACAGGACGGGATCAGCCCCAGCATTTT	CASSLEGTGRDQPQHF	NA	TRBV7-9	TRBJ1-5	TRBD1
TGTGCCAGCAGCAATAGATTCAGCGGGAGGTACAACGAGCAGTACTTC	CASSNRFSGRYNEQYF	NA	TRBV7-6	TRBJ2-7	TRBD2
TGTGCCAGCAGCAGCCTGAGGGGGGGAATTGAGCAGTTCTTC	CASSSLRGGIEQFF	NA	TRBV6-5	TRBJ2-1	NA
TGTGCCAGCAGGATTTCTGGACCTCTCGATACGCAGTATTTT	CASRISGPLDTQYF	NA	TRBV5-8	TRBJ2-3	NA
TGTGCCAGCATCCAACTCGGCAGGGGGCATGCAGATACGCAGTATTTT	CASIQLGRGHADTQYF	NA	TRBV28	TRBJ2-3	TRBD1
TGTGCCAGCAGCTTTATCCTAGCGGGGGCGTACAATGAGCAGTTCTTC	CASSFILAGAYNEQFF	NA	TRBV7-9	TRBJ2-1	TRBD2
TGTGCCAGCAGCGTAGAAGGGTTGGGAAATGAAAAACTGTTTTTT	CASSVEGLGNEKLFF	NA	TRBV9	TRBJ1-4	NA
TGTGCCAGCAGCCCCGGGACTAGCGGGAGCTATCAAGATACGCAGTATTTT	CASSPGTSGSYQDTQYF	NA	TRBV7-2	TRBJ2-3	TRBD2
TGCGCCAGCAGTCCCCTTAGCACAGATACGCAGTATTTT	CASSPLSTDTQYF	NA	TRBV10-1	TRBJ2-3	NA
TGTGCCAGCAGTTTGCAGGCTACGAACACCGGGGAGCTGTTTTTT	CASSLQATNTGELFF	NA	TRBV27	TRBJ2-2	NA
TGTGCCAGCAGTCCCAGCGGGAGACACAATGAGCAGTTCTTC	CASSPSGRHNEQFF	NA	TRBV28	TRBJ2-1	TRBD2
TGTGCCAGCAGCCCGGGAGCGGGAGGGCACAAGGACGAGCAGTACTTC	CASSPGAGGHKDEQYF	NA	TRBV14	TRBJ2-7	TRBD2
TGTGCCAGCAGCTTAACGGCCTGGGAAGCTTTCTTT	CASSLTAWEAFF	NA	TRBV11-3	TRBJ1-1	NA
TGTGCCAGCAATTGGGGGGGTGGCACAGATACGCAGTATTTT	CASNWGGGTDTQYF	NA	TRBV6-1	TRBJ2-3	TRBD2
TGTGCCAGCTCACCACCAGGTAGGGGGGGCACCTACAATGAGCAGTTCTTC	CASSPPGRGGTYNEQFF	NA	TRBV18	TRBJ2-1	NA
TGCGCCAGCAGCCGAGGACAGGGGTTGGACGTCGGAAACACCATATATTTT	CASSRGQGLDVGNTIYF	NA	TRBV4-3	TRBJ1-3	TRBD1
TGTGCCAGCAGTCCCCCCGGAGGGAGTGGTTACAATGAGCAGTTCTTC	CASSPPGGSGYNEQFF	NA	TRBV19	TRBJ2-1	NA